This T cell receptor (beta chain) emerged from a study of T cell responses to AZD1222 COVID-19 vaccine. Overall study findings and caveats: The donors showed a predominance of white British ancestry and of females, with possible underestimation of clonal diversity. Only 6 or 7 AZD1222 recipients tested seropositive at baseline. Regions left unmutated in variants are reportedly the target of nearly half of spike-specific TCRs.

Germline assignment: CDR1 LGHNA and CDR2 YSLEER. CDR3 length: 17 residues. Trimming shortened V by 6 bases and J by 0 bases, and 20 bases separated the two germline ends. This clone was picked up one time. What it recognizes is unknown. Here immunoSEQ multiplex PCR was the method, and the copy in TCRdb shows in-frame clones only, minus some. The repertoire holds roughly 140,000 clones, with 88% as singletons. The origin of this receptor is an adult in good health. The sample was peripheral blood, taken on day 0 of MenACWY control vaccination. The V gene is TRBV4-3, the J gene TRBJ1-1, with a possible D match to TRBD1 (5 bases). The CDR3 bases are TGCGCCAGCAGTCCCGGACATATCCGACCCATGAACACTGAAGCTTTCTTT. This sequence encodes CASSPGHIRPMNTEAFF.